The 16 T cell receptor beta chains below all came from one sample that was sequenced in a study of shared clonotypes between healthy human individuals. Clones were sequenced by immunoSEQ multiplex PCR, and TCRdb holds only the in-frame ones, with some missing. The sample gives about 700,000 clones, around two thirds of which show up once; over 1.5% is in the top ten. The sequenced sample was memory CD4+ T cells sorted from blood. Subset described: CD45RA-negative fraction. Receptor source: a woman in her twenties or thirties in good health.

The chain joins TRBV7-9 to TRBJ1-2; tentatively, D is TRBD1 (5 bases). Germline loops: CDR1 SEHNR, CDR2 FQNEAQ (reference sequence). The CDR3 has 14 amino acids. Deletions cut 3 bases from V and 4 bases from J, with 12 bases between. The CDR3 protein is CASSFSGGFYGYTF. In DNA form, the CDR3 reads TGTGCCAGCAGCTTTTCCGGGGGGTTCTATGGCTACACCTTC.

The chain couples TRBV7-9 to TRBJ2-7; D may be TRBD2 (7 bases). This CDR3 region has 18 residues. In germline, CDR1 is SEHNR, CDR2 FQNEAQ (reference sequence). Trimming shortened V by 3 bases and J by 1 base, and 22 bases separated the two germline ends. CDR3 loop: CASSFWVGAGATSYEQYF. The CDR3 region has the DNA TGTGCCAGCAGCTTTTGGGTGGGTGCGGGGGCAACTTCCTACGAGCAGTACTTC. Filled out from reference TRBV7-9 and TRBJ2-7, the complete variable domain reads DTGVSQNPRHKITKRGQNVTFRCDPISEHNRLYWYRQTLGQGPEFLTYFQNEAQLEKSRLLSDRFSAERPKGSFSTLEIQRTEQGDSAMYLCASSFWVGAGATSYEQYFGPGTRLTVT.

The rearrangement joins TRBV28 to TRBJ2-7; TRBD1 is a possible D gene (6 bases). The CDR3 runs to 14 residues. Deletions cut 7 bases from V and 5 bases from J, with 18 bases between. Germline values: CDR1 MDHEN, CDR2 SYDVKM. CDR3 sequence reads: CASTPSLGAHEQYF. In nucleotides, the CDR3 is TGTGCCAGCACCCCTTCGTTGGGGGCCCACGAGCAGTACTTC. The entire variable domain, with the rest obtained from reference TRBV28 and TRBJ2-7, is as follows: DVKVTQSSRYLVKRTGEKVFLECVQDMDHENMFWYRQDPGLGLRLIYFSYDVKMKEKGDIPEGYSVSREKKERFSLILESASTNQTSMYLCASTPSLGAHEQYFGPGTRLTVT.

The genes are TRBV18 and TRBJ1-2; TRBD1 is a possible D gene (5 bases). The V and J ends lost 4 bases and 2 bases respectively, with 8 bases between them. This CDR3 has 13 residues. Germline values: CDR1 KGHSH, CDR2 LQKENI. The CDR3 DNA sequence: TGTGCCAGCTCACGGGACGTAAACTATGGCTACACCTTC. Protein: CASSRDVNYGYTF.

In DNA form, the CDR3 reads TGTGCCAGCAGCCAAAGAGGGTTAGGTGAGCAGTTCTTC. Translation gives CASSQRGLGEQFF. The chain links TRBV7-2 to TRBJ2-1, with TRBD2 as a possible D gene (5 bases). Between the trimmed V and J ends, which lost 5 bases and 9 bases, there was a span of 14 bases. Germline loops: CDR1 SGHTA, CDR2 FQGNSA. The CDR3 is 13 residues long.

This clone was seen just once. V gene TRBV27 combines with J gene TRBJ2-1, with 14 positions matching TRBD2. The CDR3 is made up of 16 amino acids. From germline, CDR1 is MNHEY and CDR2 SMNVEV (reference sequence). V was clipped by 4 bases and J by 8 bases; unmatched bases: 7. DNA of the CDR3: TGTGCCAGCAGTTCTTACAGACTAGCGGGAGGGCATGAGCAGTTCTTC. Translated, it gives CASSSYRLAGGHEQFF.

Written as DNA, the CDR3 is TGTGCCAGCACCTCGACGGGACCCAGCTCCTACGAGCAGTACTTC. Translating gives CASTSTGPSSYEQYF. The chain carries TRBV28 and TRBJ2-7; D could derive from TRBD1 or TRBD2 (5 bases each). V was cut by 7 bases and J by 0 bases, with 16 bases left in between. Germline CDR1 MDHEN, CDR2 SYDVKM. The CDR3 totals 15 residues.

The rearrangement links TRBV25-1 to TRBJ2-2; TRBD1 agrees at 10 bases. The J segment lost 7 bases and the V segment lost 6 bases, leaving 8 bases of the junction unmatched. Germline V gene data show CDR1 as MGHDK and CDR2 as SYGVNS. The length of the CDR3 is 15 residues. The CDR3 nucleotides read TGTGCCAGCAGCCACCAGACAGGGGGCAGCGGGGAGCTGTTTTTT. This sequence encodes CASSHQTGGSGELFF.

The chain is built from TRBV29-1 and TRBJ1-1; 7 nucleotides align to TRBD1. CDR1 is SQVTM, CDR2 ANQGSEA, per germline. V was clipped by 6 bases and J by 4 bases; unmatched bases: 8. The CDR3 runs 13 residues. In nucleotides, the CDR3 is TGCAGCGTAGCAACAGGGGAAGGCACTGAAGCTTTCTTT. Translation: CSVATGEGTEAFF.

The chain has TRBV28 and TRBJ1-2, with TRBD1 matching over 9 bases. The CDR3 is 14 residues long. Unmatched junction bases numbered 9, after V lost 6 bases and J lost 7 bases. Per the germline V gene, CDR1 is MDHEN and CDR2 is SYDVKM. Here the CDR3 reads CASRDRGLSGGYTF. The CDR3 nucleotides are TGTGCCAGCAGGGACAGGGGTCTCTCGGGTGGCTACACCTTC.

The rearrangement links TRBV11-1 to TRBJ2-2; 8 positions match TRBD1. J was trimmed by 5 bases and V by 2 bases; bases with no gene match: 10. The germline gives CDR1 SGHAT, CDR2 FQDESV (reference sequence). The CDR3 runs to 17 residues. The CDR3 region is CASSLRSRTGRTGELFF. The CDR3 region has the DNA TGTGCCAGCAGCTTAAGGTCACGGACAGGGCGGACCGGGGAGCTGTTTTTT.

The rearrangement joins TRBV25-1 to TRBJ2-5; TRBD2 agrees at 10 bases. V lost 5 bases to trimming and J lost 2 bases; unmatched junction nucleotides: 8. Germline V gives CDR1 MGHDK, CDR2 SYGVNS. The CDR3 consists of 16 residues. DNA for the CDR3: TGTGCCAGCAGTCTAGGACTAGCGGATCTGCAAGAGACCCAGTACTTC. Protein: CASSLGLADLQETQYF. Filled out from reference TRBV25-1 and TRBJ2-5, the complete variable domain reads EADIYQTPRYLVIGTGKKITLECSQTMGHDKMYWYQQDPGMELHLIHYSYGVNSTEKGDLSSESTVSRIRTEHFPLTLESARPSHTSQYLCASSLGLADLQETQYFGPGTRLLVL.

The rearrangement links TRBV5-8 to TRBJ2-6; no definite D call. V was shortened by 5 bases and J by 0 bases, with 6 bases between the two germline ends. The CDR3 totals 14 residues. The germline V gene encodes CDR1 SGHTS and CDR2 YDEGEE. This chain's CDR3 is CASSTISGANVLTF. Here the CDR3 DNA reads TGTGCCAGCAGTACGATCTCTGGGGCCAACGTCCTGACTTTC.

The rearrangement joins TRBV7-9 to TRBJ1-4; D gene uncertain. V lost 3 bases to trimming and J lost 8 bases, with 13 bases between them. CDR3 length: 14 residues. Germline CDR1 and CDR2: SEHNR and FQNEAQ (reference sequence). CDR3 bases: TGTGCCAGCAGCTTTAATGACGGACGGGAAAAACTGTTTTTT. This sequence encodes CASSFNDGREKLFF.

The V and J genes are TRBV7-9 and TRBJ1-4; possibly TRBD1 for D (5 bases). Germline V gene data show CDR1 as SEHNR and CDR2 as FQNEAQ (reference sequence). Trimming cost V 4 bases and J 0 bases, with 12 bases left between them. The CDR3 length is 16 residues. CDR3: CASSSRQTATNEKLFF. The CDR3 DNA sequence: TGTGCCAGCAGCTCGAGACAGACCGCAACTAATGAAAAACTGTTTTTT.

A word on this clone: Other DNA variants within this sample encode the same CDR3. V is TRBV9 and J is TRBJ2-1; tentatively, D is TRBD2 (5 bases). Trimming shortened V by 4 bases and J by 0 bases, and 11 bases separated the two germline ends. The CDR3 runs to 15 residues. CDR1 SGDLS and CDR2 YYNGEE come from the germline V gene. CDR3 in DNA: TGTGCCAGCAGCCGGTCGGGGAGCTCCTACAATGAGCAGTTCTTC. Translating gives CASSRSGSSYNEQFF.